These 5 T cell receptor beta chains originate from one sample sequenced in a study of T cells after yellow fever vaccination (dated by TCRdb to about 2019). The receptor library was made with 5' RACE. Sequencer: Illumina NovaSeq 6000. TCRdb reprocessed the public reads (quality trimming at Q25 with fastp, clone calling with MiXCR) and kept in-frame beta chains. Rows with a matching CDR3 protein are joined into one entry that keeps the most common DNA and genes. Across this sample there are approximately 90,000 distinct CDR3 sequences, with about 5.8% seen only once. Of the sample, just over 40% falls within the top ten clones. What the treatment or condition label conveys for this sample: live attenuated yellow fever vaccine strain. This specimen consisted of CD8+ T cells sorted from PBMCs, obtained 10 days after the yellow fever booster vaccination. The origin of the receptors is a man between 18 and 35 years old who received the YFV17D yellow fever vaccine.

The chain employs TRBV6-4 and TRBJ2-3; TRBD2 aligns across 8 bases. The V segment lost 2 bases and the J segment 1 base; nucleotides outside the gene matches: 5. Germline V gene sequence: CDR1 MRHNA, CDR2 SNTAGT. This CDR3 has 16 amino acids. The chain's CDR3 is CASSDDGGAGTDTQYF. The CDR3 nucleotides are TGTGCCAGCAGTGACGACGGGGGGGCTGGCACAGATACGCAGTATTTT.

This clonotype was seen a handful of times. V and J are TRBV11-1 and TRBJ2-7; 8 nucleotides agree with TRBD1. CDR3 length equals 14 residues. The junction had 8 bases not matched to a gene; V was cut back by 4 bases and J by 6 bases. Germline CDR1 and CDR2: SGHAT and FQDESV (reference sequence). The CDR3 loop reads CASSWGTGTVEQYV. The CDR3, as DNA: TGTGCCAGCAGCTGGGGGACAGGTACAGTCGAGCAGTACGTC.

Ten or more counts support this clonotype. The gene calls are TRBV4-1 and TRBJ1-1; D possibly corresponds to TRBD1 (6 bases). Trimming cost V 3 bases and J 3 bases, with 14 bases left between them. The germline V gene has CDR1 MGHRA and CDR2 YSYEKL. The CDR3 consists of 15 residues. CDR3 DNA: TGCGCCAGCAGCCAGGCCCCGGGGGCGGACACTGAAGCTTTCTTT. Protein: CASSQAPGADTEAFF.

The chain joins TRBV11-2 to TRBJ2-7, with TRBD1 matching over 7 bases. The length of the CDR3 is 15 residues. The J segment lost 3 bases and the V segment lost 0 bases, leaving 5 bases of the junction unmatched. CDR1 and CDR2 from the germline V gene are SGHAT and FQNNGV. CDR3 coding DNA: TGTGCCAGCAGCTTAGACCACCGGGACAGCTACGAGCAGTACGTC. Amino acid sequence: CASSLDHRDSYEQYV.

The table lists this clonotype with a few counts. This rearrangement joins TRBV12-3 or TRBV12-4 to TRBJ1-1; no firm D call. Trimming stripped 6 bases from V and 6 bases from J, with 11 bases between. The CDR3 has 12 amino acids. For the CDR3, the DNA is TGTGCCAGCAGCCAGACCGACGCTGAAGCTTTCTTT. This sequence encodes CASSQTDAEAFF.